This TCR beta chain was observed in a study of cytomegalovirus exposure and HLA in healthy donors. Researchers ran the PCR with 60 Vbeta and 13 Jbeta primers. Assay used: immunoSEQ multiplex PCR; TCRdb lists only in-frame clones, some missing. The profile shows tens of thousands of clones, over 65% of them singletons. The CDR3 runs to 14 residues. V lost 5 bases to trimming and J lost 8 bases, with 16 bases between them. CDR1 is SGHVS and CDR2 is FNYEAQ in the germline V gene. The TCR was taken from a man in his forties in good health and CMV-seronegative. This rearrangement joins TRBV7-6 to TRBJ2-1; maybe TRBD2 (6 bases). What was sequenced was PBMCs. The CDR3 loop is CASSPNTGTYEQFF. CDR3 nucleotides: TGTGCCAGCAGCCCGAACACCGGGACTTATGAGCAGTTCTTC.